A single sample gave rise to the 10 T cell receptor beta chains below, sequenced in a study of CD8 T cells in Susac syndrome. RNA was extracted with the RNeasy kit, and a quantity of roughly 0.45 to 1 ug was reverse transcribed using random hexamers. MiXCR was run by TCRdb on the immunoSEQ multiplex PCR reads, yielding one entry per CDR3 protein. The sample records approximately 180,000 distinct CDR3 sequences, more than 90% being singletons. The sequenced material came from CD4+ T cells from PBMCs. Receptors originate from a human donor with multiple sclerosis.

The chain links TRBV3-1 to TRBJ2-3; no firm D call. The V gene's germline CDR1 is LGHDT and CDR2 YNNKEL (reference sequence). Deletions cut 0 bases from V and 8 bases from J, with 9 bases between. The length of the CDR3 is 13 residues. In DNA, the CDR3 is TGTGCCAGCAGCCAAGATTCATGGGGTACGCAGTATTTT. This sequence encodes CASSQDSWGTQYF.

The chain recombines TRBV5-1 with TRBJ2-1; TRBD2 is a possible D gene (6 bases). This CDR3 spans 17 amino acids. Germline V CDR1 and CDR2: SGHRS, YFSETQ. V was shortened by 1 base and J by 0 bases, with 14 bases between the two germline ends. The CDR3 sequence is CASSLFAGGRSYNEQFF. The CDR3 DNA sequence: TGCGCCAGCAGCTTGTTTGCCGGGGGACGCTCCTACAATGAGCAGTTCTTC.

V usage is TRBV4-1 and J usage is TRBJ2-3; TRBD2 matches at 8 bases. Per germline, CDR1 MGHRA and CDR2 YSYEKL. V gave up 0 bases and J gave up 3 bases; unmatched junction bases: 8. The CDR3 spans 17 residues. CDR3 in amino acids: CASSQEVTGGRTDTQYF. CDR3 coding DNA: TGCGCCAGCAGCCAAGAGGTCACGGGGGGGCGGACAGATACGCAGTATTTT.

This sequence joins TRBV3-1 and TRBJ1-5, with unresolved D. The V gene's germline CDR1 is LGHDT and CDR2 YNNKEL (reference sequence). V was trimmed by 8 bases and J by 3 bases, leaving 11 bases between them. This CDR3 has 13 amino acids. CDR3 DNA: TGTGCCAGCGGCGGGTCTTTCAATCAGCCCCAGCATTTT. This sequence encodes CASGGSFNQPQHF.

In nucleotides, the CDR3 is TGTGCCAGCAGCTTAGTCTTTCCCCTTCGGACTTCGGGTAGCGAATACGAGCAGTACTTC. This gives the protein CASSLVFPLRTSGSEYEQYF. The genes are TRBV11-1 and TRBJ2-7; tentative D call: TRBD2 (5 bases). CDR1 is SGHAT and CDR2 is FQDESV in the germline V gene (reference sequence). This CDR3 has 20 amino acids. Trimming removed 1 base at V and 4 bases at J, with 29 bases between.

The V call is TRBV20-1, the J call TRBJ2-5, with 8 bases fitting TRBD1. V trimming: 5 bases; J trimming: 1 base; junction bases outside the gene matches: 3. Germline-derived CDR1 and CDR2 are DFQATT and SNEGSKA (reference sequence). The CDR3 runs to 13 residues. DNA of the CDR3: TGCAGTGCTGTTACAGGGGGCCAAGAGACCCAGTACTTC. Residues: CSAVTGGQETQYF.

The J gene is TRBJ1-2, the V gene TRBV5-4, with D perhaps matching TRBD1 (6 bases). The V gene's germline CDR1 is SGHNT and CDR2 YYREEE (reference sequence). The ends were cut back, 1 base at V and 8 bases at J, with 18 bases in the middle. The CDR3 is 15 amino acids. The CDR3 reads CASSLPGGGEKGYTF. The CDR3 DNA reads TGTGCCAGCAGCTTGCCCGGGGGCGGGGAAAAAGGCTACACCTTC.

This chain connects TRBV20-1 to TRBJ1-5; possibly TRBD1 for D (6 bases). The germline V and J ends were trimmed by 3 bases and 2 bases, with 11 bases remaining between them. Germline V gives CDR1 DFQATT, CDR2 SNEGSKA (reference sequence). The CDR3 is 14 amino acids. The CDR3: CSASRGIGNQPQHF. The CDR3 region has the DNA TGCAGTGCTAGCAGGGGTATTGGCAATCAGCCCCAGCATTTT.

The V gene is TRBV2, the J gene TRBJ1-3, with D hard to call. The CDR3 contains 16 residues. Germline CDR1 is SNHLY and CDR2 is FYNNEI. Trimming removed 0 bases from V and 0 bases from J, with 9 bases in between. CDR3 sequence (DNA): TGTGCCAGCAGTGAAGCGGCGGCGATCTCTGGAAACACCATATATTTT. This codes for CASSEAAAISGNTIYF.

The chain employs TRBV12-3 or TRBV12-4 and TRBJ2-3, with D perhaps matching TRBD1 or TRBD2 (5 bases each). V was cut by 6 bases and J by 1 base, with 17 bases left in between. CDR3 size: 16 residues. CDR3 sequence (DNA): TGTGCCAGCAGCTATGGTTTGCAGGGAGGCACAGATACGCAGTATTTT. Its translation is CASSYGLQGGTDTQYF.